This TCR beta chain was recorded in a study of cytomegalovirus exposure and HLA in healthy donors listed by TCRdb under 2017. For the wider study: In an earlier analysis of fewer than 750 of the donors, 250 to 350 Gb of sequence data and 90 million to 120 million unique TCR beta sequences from 150 million to 200 million T cells were reported. Approximately 300 gigabases of sequencing data and about 92 million unique TCR sequences made up an early release that covered 500 to 650 HLA-typed donors. Rather than using new phenotypic data, the later analysis identified candidate immune exposures from TCR beta sequences and from how often those sequences occurred across donors. In an earlier analysis of 500 to 650 of the donors, high-throughput TCR beta sequencing was used to judge whether each TCR beta V gene segment behaved as functional or pseudogenic. Of the roughly 400 genotyped donors, 81% fell in the genetic ancestry cluster associated with self-reported Caucasian donors. HLA typing covered class I and class II loci at four-digit resolution. Among 300 to 500 genotyped donors of the cohort, an average of roughly 230,000 unique TCR beta nucleotide sequences was sequenced per donor, of which approximately 18% were non-productive. A later analysis re-analyzed previously published TCR beta repertoires from 660 or so donors and added high-resolution HLA genotyping to study TCR occurrence patterns. Every discovery cohort repertoire had been produced on one sequencing platform. Using immunosequencing, the study profiled T cell repertoires from 500 to 800 subjects and related those repertoires to cytomegalovirus serostatus. To predict cytomegalovirus infection status, the study combined high-throughput TCR immunosequencing, statistical association of individual TCRs with disease status, and machine learning. Besides the first cohort of 550 to 750 subjects, a separate validation cohort made up of 120 or so different subjects was used. The number of donors typed differed by locus, with roughly 620-630 for A, B, C, DRB1 and DQB1, around 500 for DQA1, about 610 for DPA1, and under 490 for DPB1. Donor age, sex, ethnicity and CMV serostatus were compiled alongside the repertoire data. A handful of DR-DQ haplotypes were handled as single units for association and clustering because linkage in the cohort was strong. The study aimed to test whether signatures of past pathogen exposure could be identified by cataloging public T cell receptors. Genome-wide SNP genotypes for about 60% of the roughly 700 donors were used in a later genetic analysis, which treated that subset as a discovery cohort. Findings and caveats that apply to the study as a whole: The authors suggested that the approach could potentially be extended to other disease states and immunological phenotypes. The study gave a list of more than 150 TCR beta chains associated with cytomegalovirus. A later analysis reported that several top co-occurrence clusters appeared linked to parvovirus B19, influenza, CMV and Epstein-Barr virus. V-gene and J-gene trimming of TCR beta chains was associated with a missense DCLRE1C variant in a later genetic analysis, and the association was replicated in an independent cohort. A few of the identified cytomegalovirus-associated TCR beta chains were confirmed in vitro to be specific for cytomegalovirus antigens. Most TCR sequences were seen in very few donors, while some public TCRs were found in many individuals. When HLA alleles, especially DR and DQ, strongly co-occurred, attributing TCR associations to individual alleles was difficult. Sequencing depth was assumed to be roughly uniform across donors in the presence/absence analyses, though that assumption may not hold. Because HLA typing was missing for some donors at each locus, association tests included only the typed subset. CMV serostatus was the only immune exposure information available for the cohort. According to a later genetic analysis, donors in an Asian-associated ancestry cluster had fewer N-insertions in productive TCRs than the approximately 610-donor mean. A further reported finding was that TCR beta sequences accurately predicted the HLA-A and HLA-B alleles for most subjects in the first cohort. In both the original and validation cohorts, the classifier was reported to diagnose cytomegalovirus status with high specificity and sensitivity. At a false discovery rate of 0.05, a later analysis linked some 17,000 TCR beta sequences to specific HLA alleles. Only TCR beta chains were sequenced in this cohort, and the absence of alpha or paired-chain data limited detectable features. In a later analysis, most CMV-associated TCR beta chains were found to appear HLA-restricted, with HLA associations seemingly driven largely by CMV exposure. The 87-base-pair reads could not distinguish some IMGT-functional V segments, including TRBV6-2 and TRBV6-3, so those segments were excluded. A later analysis found that HLA-associated TCR beta chains were more clonally expanded and had lower generation probabilities than equally common non-associated chains. Linkage disequilibrium might explain the correlated functional status among segregating V segments, but an unknown experimental factor could not be excluded. The sequencing pipeline was judged likely to have produced a cluster of highly shared sequence variants as a technical artifact. Broadly in line with IMGT annotations, most TCR beta V segments showed up in productive rearrangements about 87% or about 30% of the time in an earlier analysis of under 700 of the donors. In a later analysis, the rate of TCR association differed among HLA loci, with DRB1 alleles having the most associated TCRs and HLA-C alleles having the fewest. About 17 rarely observed V segments, including chromosome 9 orphons, were excluded from the earlier analysis of some 590 of the donors because counts were too low.

The cohort was made up of roughly 670 healthy bone marrow donors. Cohort members were all nominally healthy when sampled, although unrecorded immune exposures were likely present. The donor was CMV seropositive and belonged to the group of more than 250 seropositive cohort members. A peripheral blood sample was provided by each donor, and peripheral blood mononuclear cells were used for TCR beta sequencing. The Qiagen DNeasy Blood Extraction Kit was used to extract genomic DNA from the blood cell samples. Library preparation used the immunoSEQ multiplex PCR assay. For the multiplex PCR, a mixture combining 60 forward primers for TCR Vbeta segments and 13 reverse primers for TCR Jbeta segments was used. A multiplex PCR assay on genomic DNA amplified the CDR3 region of rearranged TCR beta genes. Amplified TCR beta libraries were sequenced as 87-base-pair reads on the Illumina HiSeq System. Per the source publication's procedure: A later analysis counted around 72 million unique TCR beta chains across the 700 or so repertoires, and 10 million to 12 million of these chains were shared by at least two donors. To remove PCR and sequencing errors, raw reads were error-corrected and collapsed into unique sequences using a nearest-neighbor algorithm that merged closely related sequences. To assign V, D and J gene segments, CDR3 sequences were aligned to IMGT reference sequences. For a sequence to be retained, a match of at least six nucleotides was required to both a V gene segment and a J gene segment. A rearrangement was called productive if the CDR3 had no stop codons and remained in frame with V and J, and every other rearrangement was called non-productive. CDR3 was defined by IMGT convention, running from the second conserved V-encoded cysteine to the conserved J-encoded phenylalanine. The earlier analysis of 500 to 650 of the donors excluded any sequence lacking an unambiguous match to a single V gene segment. An earlier analysis of almost 600 of the donors classified V segments as functional when productive rearrangements were above 56.7% and as segregating when the standard deviation between donors was above 5%. A statistical classification framework was developed to diagnose cytomegalovirus status using the catalog of TCR beta chain sequences. V and J gene assignment, in a later analysis, came from comparing TCR nucleotide sequences with IMGT/GENE-DB human TR gene sequences. In a later analysis, CDR3 sequences and most-parsimonious VDJ recombination scenarios were assigned using the TCRdist pipeline. In a later analysis, each TCR beta chain was defined by its CDR3 amino acid sequence together with its V-gene family, and reads without a unique V-gene family were excluded. To address suspected cross-contamination and a sequencing artifact, a later analysis removed 592 highly shared, low-generation-probability nucleotide sequences. A later analysis calculated a clonal expansion index for each public chain from normalized within-repertoire ranks of inferred template counts. Generation probabilities in a later analysis came from a VDJ recombination model fitted to out-of-frame rearrangements, and those results were checked against IGoR. In a later analysis, hypergeometric tests were used to score TCR-TCR, TCR-HLA and TCR-CMV co-occurrence, with a repertoire-size bias correction applied to TCR pairs. A later analysis estimated false discovery rates by permuting HLA or CMV assignments 20 times. In a later analysis, co-occurring TCRs were grouped with DBSCAN, and TCRdist sequence similarity was added when clustering was performed within HLA-allele-positive subsets. Co-occurrence clustering excluded repertoires with fewer than 30,000 or more than 120,000 public chains, plus five with anomalous nucleotide sharing. The table was pulled from immuneACCESS by TCRdb, which kept in-frame rearrangements only. Such tables lose some clones; where checked, under half of the loss comes from unresolved V genes, and the rest has no known cause. Clone size and V and J calls were adopted from that table, with D and trimming inferred from the DNA. Counted in this sample were roughly 100,000 clones; 70% of them appeared once. The ten top clones hold approximately 10% of the sample.

Comment on this clone: Its antigen has not been determined. Base qualities are not recorded, but no much larger clone differs from it by a single base.

V is clipped by 5 bases and J by 3 bases, and the sequence between their germline boundaries is 8 bases long. The germline V gene sets CDR1 to SGHDT and CDR2 to YYEEEE. The CDR3 has 13 amino acids, counting the end cysteine and phenylalanine. The CDR3 DNA has 39 bases and is translated from base 1. This sequence uses TRBV5-6 and TRBJ1-4; the D gene is not confidently resolved. This clonotype was obtained from a man aged 35 to 55 in good health and CMV-seropositive. The material sequenced was PBMCs. The DNA is as follows: TGTGCCAGCAGGACTGGGTCTAATGAAAAACTGTTTTTT. This yields the protein CASRTGSNEKLFF.